This T cell receptor (beta chain) is drawn from a study of control samples from healthy donors and cancer patients. Repertoires were generated with immunoSEQ multiplex PCR, while TCRdb's copy carries only in-frame clones and drops some. The sample includes just under 80,000 clones, roughly 89% of them seen just once. Per germline, CDR1 LGHDT and CDR2 YNNKEL (reference sequence). Trimming removed 4 bases from V and 6 bases from J, with 7 bases in between. This CDR3 is 11 amino acids long. The chain carries TRBV3-1 (or the pseudogene TRBV3-2) and TRBJ2-7; D call uncertain. The receptor's source is a woman aged 55-69 years with head and neck cancer. The sequenced material came from PBMCs. DNA for the CDR3: TGTGCCAGCAGCCGCCTGAGCGAGCAGTACTTC. This codes for CASSRLSEQYF.